The rows below give T cell receptor beta chains drawn from one sample of a study of CD8 T cells in ankylosing spondylitis. TCRdb itself ran the 5' RACE reads through MiXCR, one entry per CDR3 protein. The sample has about 400,000 distinct CDR3 sequences, approximately 20% seen once. Sequencing was performed on blood, either unsorted or a sorted T cell fraction (not recorded which). All receptors come from a male donor with ankylosing spondylitis or in good health (not recorded which). Both conserved end residues are part of each CDR3. The order of the fields is clone size, J gene, D gene, V gene, CDR3 protein, CDR3 DNA. The D gene is left open where the match is weak. Some rows have no size entry. The others give once, few or many, or a class for an expanded clone.

size: few
J: TRBJ1-5
D: -
V: TRBV27
CDR3: CASSKSTGKVNQPQHF
DNA: TGTGCCAGCAGTAAATCAACAGGGAAGGTCAATCAGCCCCAGCATTTT

size: -
J: TRBJ2-3
D: -
V: TRBV12-3/TRBV12-4
CDR3: CASSSSIADTQYF
DNA: TGTGCCAGCAGTTCTAGTATCGCAGATACGCAGTATTTT

size: -
J: TRBJ2-5
D: TRBD1
V: TRBV4-1
CDR3: CASSQVVVGGGETQYF
DNA: TGCGCCAGCAGCCAAGTGGTCGTAGGGGGCGGCGAGACCCAGTACTTC

size: -
J: TRBJ2-7
D: TRBD1
V: TRBV6-5
CDR3: CASSYRTGYSYEQYF
DNA: TGTGCCAGCAGTTATAGGACAGGGTACTCCTACGAGCAGTACTTC

size: -
J: TRBJ2-5
D: TRBD1
V: TRBV4-1
CDR3: CASSQGGQGARETQYF
DNA: TGCGCCAGCAGCCAAGGGGGACAGGGGGCCCGGGAGACCCAGTACTTC

size: few
J: TRBJ2-1
D: TRBD2
V: TRBV7-2
CDR3: CASSWASGASYNEQFF
DNA: TGTGCCAGCAGCTGGGCTAGCGGGGCCTCCTACAATGAGCAGTTCTTC

size: few
J: TRBJ1-4
D: -
V: TRBV20-1
CDR3: CSARGPPAGSEKLFF
DNA: TGCAGTGCTAGAGGACCCCCGGCAGGGTCTGAAAAACTGTTTTTT

size: -
J: TRBJ2-7
D: TRBD1
V: TRBV19
CDR3: CASSIPSGQGAYEQYF
DNA: TGTGCCAGTAGTATACCAAGCGGACAGGGAGCCTACGAGCAGTACTTC

size: few
J: TRBJ2-3
D: -
V: TRBV2
CDR3: CASSGYGTDSTDTQYF
DNA: TGTGCCAGCAGTGGGTACGGGACCGACAGCACAGATACGCAGTATTTT

size: few
J: TRBJ2-3
D: TRBD2
V: TRBV6-5
CDR3: CASSYASRAGGPADTQYF
DNA: TGTGCCAGCAGTTACGCGTCCCGTGCGGGGGGGCCGGCAGATACGCAGTATTTT

size: -
J: TRBJ2-7
D: -
V: TRBV12-3/TRBV12-4
CDR3: CASSLGGTAGPSYEQYF
DNA: TGTGCCAGCAGCTTGGGGGGGACAGCCGGTCCCTCCTACGAGCAGTACTTC

size: few
J: TRBJ2-7
D: -
V: TRBV20-1
CDR3: CSAEGDAVSLGYEQYF
DNA: TGCAGTGCGGAGGGGGACGCAGTGTCCCTAGGCTACGAGCAGTACTTC

size: many
J: TRBJ2-2
D: -
V: TRBV6-4
CDR3: CASSDADTGELFF
DNA: TGTGCCAGCAGTGACGCGGACACCGGGGAGCTGTTTTTT

size: -
J: TRBJ1-5
D: TRBD1
V: TRBV3-1
CDR3: CASSPKGTAVSNQPQHF
DNA: TGTGCCAGCAGCCCGAAAGGGACAGCCGTTAGCAATCAGCCCCAGCATTTT

size: few
J: TRBJ2-1
D: TRBD2
V: TRBV20-1
CDR3: CSAQGLAYNEQFF
DNA: TGCAGTGCCCAGGGACTAGCCTACAATGAGCAGTTCTTC

size: -
J: TRBJ2-7
D: -
V: TRBV29-1
CDR3: CSVEDRGGSSYEQYF
DNA: TGCAGCGTTGAAGATCGGGGCGGTAGCTCCTACGAGCAGTACTTC

size: few
J: TRBJ1-3
D: TRBD1
V: TRBV7-2
CDR3: CASSLGQGGNTIYF
DNA: TGTGCCAGCAGCTTAGGACAGGGAGGAAACACCATATATTTT

size: few
J: TRBJ1-1
D: -
V: TRBV7-9
CDR3: CASRLGSTEAFF
DNA: TGTGCCAGCAGATTAGGGAGCACTGAAGCTTTCTTT

size: few
J: TRBJ2-7
D: -
V: TRBV10-3
CDR3: CAIRWVQYF
DNA: TGTGCCATACGATGGGTGCAGTACTTC

size: -
J: TRBJ1-2
D: -
V: TRBV19
CDR3: CASSMIWQPLNLHNGYTF
DNA: TGTGCCAGTAGTATGATTTGGCAGCCTTTAAACTTACACAATGGCTACACCTTC

size: -
J: TRBJ2-3
D: -
V: TRBV12-3/TRBV12-4
CDR3: CASSSRPTASRTDTQYF
DNA: TGTGCCAGCAGTTCCCGCCCGACAGCGTCAAGAACAGATACGCAGTATTTT

size: many
J: TRBJ1-1
D: TRBD1
V: TRBV5-1
CDR3: CASSLGQGGNTEAFF
DNA: TGCGCCAGCAGCCTAGGACAGGGTGGGAACACTGAAGCTTTCTTT

size: -
J: TRBJ2-1
D: TRBD2
V: TRBV27
CDR3: CASSPGTSGGSYNEQFF
DNA: TGTGCCAGCAGTCCGGGGACTAGCGGGGGGTCCTACAATGAGCAGTTCTTC

size: many
J: TRBJ1-1
D: -
V: TRBV12-3/TRBV12-4
CDR3: CASSFGGTTEAFF
DNA: TGTGCCAGCAGTTTCGGAGGGACCACTGAAGCTTTCTTT

size: -
J: TRBJ2-7
D: -
V: TRBV3-1
CDR3: CASSPGRGTYEQYF
DNA: TGTGCCAGCAGCCCGGGACGGGGAACCTACGAGCAGTACTTC

size: once
J: TRBJ2-7
D: -
V: TRBV20-1
CDR3: CSASSGTPYEQYF
DNA: TGCAGTGCTAGTTCGGGGACTCCCTACGAGCAGTACTTC

size: -
J: TRBJ2-7
D: -
V: TRBV12-3/TRBV12-4
CDR3: CASSWGQAEQYF
DNA: TGTGCCAGCAGCTGGGGCCAGGCCGAGCAGTACTTC

size: few
J: TRBJ2-5
D: TRBD1
V: TRBV5-6
CDR3: CASSFEPGQGAPTQETQYF
DNA: TGTGCCAGCAGCTTTGAGCCGGGACAGGGTGCCCCCACACAAGAGACCCAGTACTTC